The TCR beta chain described here comes from a study of CD8 T cell repertoires and HIV-1 epitope variants. Study background: T cells were stimulated with Twenty-five Gag and Nef peptides separately. Autologous T cell-negative cells served as antigen-presenting cells in equal numbers.

This clone was seen once. Its antigen is as yet unknown. There are 14 residues in the CDR3. CDR1 MGHRA and CDR2 YSYEKL come from the germline V gene. Trimming took 3 bases from V and 6 from J, leaving 13 bases between them. Using immunoSEQ multiplex PCR, the repertoire was profiled, and TCRdb retains in-frame clones only, with some absent. Here the sample spans 6,000 to 8,000 clones, 65% to 70% being singletons. Study findings and constraints: About ten TCR beta clonotypes were antigen-specific, five or six apparently recognizing autologous or escape variants.

The V gene is TRBV4-1, the J gene TRBJ2-3, with D perhaps matching TRBD2 (6 bases). The clonotype comes from a male donor with HIV. The sequencing input was cultured CD8+ T cells derived from PBMCs. Here the CDR3 reads CASSQWAEGDTQYF. CDR3 in DNA: TGCGCCAGCAGCCAGTGGGCGGAGGGGGATACGCAGTATTTT.